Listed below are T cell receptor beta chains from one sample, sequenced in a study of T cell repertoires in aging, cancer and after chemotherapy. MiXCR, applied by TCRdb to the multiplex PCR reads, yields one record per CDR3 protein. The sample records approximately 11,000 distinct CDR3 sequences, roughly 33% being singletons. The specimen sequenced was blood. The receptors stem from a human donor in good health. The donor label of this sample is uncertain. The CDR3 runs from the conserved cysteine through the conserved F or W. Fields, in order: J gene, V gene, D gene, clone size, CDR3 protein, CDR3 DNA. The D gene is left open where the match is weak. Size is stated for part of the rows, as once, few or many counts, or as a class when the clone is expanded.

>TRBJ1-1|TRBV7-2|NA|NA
CASSLGQRSSFF
TGTGCCAGCAGCTTAGGACAGCGGAGTTCTTTCTTT
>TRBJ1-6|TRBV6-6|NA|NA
CASSTLGDRSPLHF
TGTGCCAGCAGCACCCTTGGTGATCGTTCACCCCTCCACTTT
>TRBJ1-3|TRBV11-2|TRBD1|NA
CASSLTGSSGNTIYF
TGTGCCAGCAGCCTGACAGGGAGCTCTGGAAACACCATATATTTT
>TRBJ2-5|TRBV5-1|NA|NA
CASSFRGGDETQYF
TGCGCCAGCAGTTTCAGAGGAGGGGATGAGACCCAGTACTTC
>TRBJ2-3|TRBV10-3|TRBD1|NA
CAIRRQGATDTQYF
TGTGCCATCAGGAGACAGGGGGCCACAGATACGCAGTATTTT
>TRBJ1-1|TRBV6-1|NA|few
CASSEARQLTEAFF
TGTGCCAGCAGTGAAGCGAGGCAGCTCACTGAAGCTTTCTTT
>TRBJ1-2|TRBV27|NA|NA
CASSLSRQYYGYTF
TGTGCCAGCAGTTTATCGCGGCAGTACTATGGCTACACCTTC
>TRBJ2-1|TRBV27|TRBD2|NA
CASSASGGPYNEQFF
TGTGCCAGCAGTGCCTCGGGGGGTCCCTACAATGAGCAGTTCTTC
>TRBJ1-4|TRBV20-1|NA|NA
CSASADSATNEKLFF
TGCAGTGCTAGTGCGGACAGCGCAACTAATGAAAAACTGTTTTTT
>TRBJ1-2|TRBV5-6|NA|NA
CASSLGGLGYTF
TGTGCCAGCAGCTTGGGGGGATTGGGCTACACCTTC